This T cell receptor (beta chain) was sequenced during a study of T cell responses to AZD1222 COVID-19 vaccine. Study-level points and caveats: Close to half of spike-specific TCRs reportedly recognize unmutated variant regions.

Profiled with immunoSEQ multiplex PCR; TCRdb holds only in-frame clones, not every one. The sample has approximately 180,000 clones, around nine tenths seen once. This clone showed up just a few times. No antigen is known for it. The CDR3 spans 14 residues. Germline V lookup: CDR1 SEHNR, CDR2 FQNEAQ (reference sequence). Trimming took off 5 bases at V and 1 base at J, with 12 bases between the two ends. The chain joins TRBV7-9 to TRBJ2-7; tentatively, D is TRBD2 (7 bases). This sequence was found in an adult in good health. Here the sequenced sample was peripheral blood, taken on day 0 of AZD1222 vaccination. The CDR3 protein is CASSPEGGSYEQYF. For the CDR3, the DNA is TGTGCCAGCAGCCCCGAGGGGGGGTCCTACGAGCAGTACTTC.